These 20 T cell receptor beta chains came from one sample sequenced in a study of OX40 agonist ivuxolimab in advanced cancers. The assay was immunoSEQ multiplex PCR, and TCRdb's table has in-frame clones only and misses some. The sample carries some 80,000 clones, more than 90% recorded once. Here the sequenced sample was CD4+ or CD8+ T cells sorted from blood, taken in a trial of the OX40 agonist ivuxolimab. These receptors originate from an adult with an advanced solid tumor such as melanoma, head and neck, liver or kidney cancer.

Only one count was recorded for this clone. The V gene is TRBV18, the J gene TRBJ2-5; the D is unclear. The CDR3 is made up of 14 amino acids. Trimming removed 5 bases from V and 2 bases from J, with 12 bases in between. The V gene's germline CDR1 is KGHSH and CDR2 LQKENI. The chain's CDR3 is CASSWRNRQETQYF. The CDR3 region has the DNA TGTGCCAGCTCATGGCGGAATAGACAAGAGACCCAGTACTTC.

The gene calls are TRBV21-1 and TRBJ2-1; no DNA check was done on the table's D call, TRBD2. TRBV21-1 is a pseudogene. The CDR3 contains 12 residues. As DNA, the CDR3 is TGTGCCAGCAGCCGCGGGAACAATGAGCAGTTCTTC. Its translation is CASSRGNNEQFF.

The count of this clone is one. The chain carries TRBV11-1 and TRBJ2-5, with D unclear. The CDR3 loop spans 12 amino acids. Trimming stripped 1 base from V and 2 bases from J, with 2 bases between. Germline loops: CDR1 SGHAT, CDR2 FQDESV (reference sequence). The CDR3 DNA sequence: TGTGCCAGCAGCTTAGGGCAAGAGACCCAGTACTTC. Translation: CASSLGQETQYF.

This clone turned up a few times. The V call is TRBV7-2, the J call TRBJ2-5; D could derive from TRBD1 or TRBD2 (5 bases each). V was pared by 1 base and J by 7 bases, with 16 bases between. Germline CDR1 reads SGHTA; CDR2 reads FQGNSA. This CDR3 has 15 amino acids. The CDR3 bases are TGTGCCAGCAGCTTAGTAGGGACGGGGAGTGGGACCCAGTACTTC. Its translation: CASSLVGTGSGTQYF.

The chain joins TRBV27 to TRBJ1-6; TRBD1 matches at 8 bases. Germline CDR1 reads MNHEY; CDR2 reads SMNVEV (reference sequence). Losses at the gene ends were 0 bases for V and 2 bases for J; bases not matched to a gene: 9. This CDR3 is 19 amino acids long. The CDR3 DNA is TGTGCCAGCAGTTTATCGCCAGGGGGCAGGGGACCCTATAATTCACCCCTCCACTTT. It codes for CASSLSPGGRGPYNSPLHF.

The rearrangement uses TRBV27 and TRBJ1-1, with 8 bases identical to TRBD1. This CDR3 region has 15 residues. CDR1 and CDR2 (germline): MNHEY, SMNVEV (reference sequence). Trimming took 6 bases from V and 3 from J; bases not matched to a gene: 9. The CDR3 DNA reads as TGTGCCAGCAGCCCCTGGGACAGGACGTACACTGAAGCTTTCTTT. Its protein is CASSPWDRTYTEAFF.

This chain links TRBV19 with TRBJ2-7, with TRBD2 identical over 15 bases. Germline CDR1 and CDR2: LNHDA and SQIVND (reference sequence). CDR3 length: 15 residues. Germline trimming cut 10 bases from V and 4 bases from J; bases unmatched to any gene: 8. CDR3 bases: TGTGCCACGGGACTAGCGGGAGGTTCCGGGTACGAGCAGTACTTC. Its translation: CATGLAGGSGYEQYF.

V usage is TRBV2 and J usage is TRBJ2-2; D is ambiguous. The germline CDR1 and CDR2 sequences are SNHLY and FYNNEI. The CDR3 length is 14 residues. V lost 2 bases and J lost 6, with 10 bases in between. This chain's CDR3 is CASSEQGRAGELFF. The CDR3 bases are TGTGCCAGCAGTGAACAAGGCCGGGCCGGGGAGCTGTTTTTT.

The rearrangement uses TRBV7-3 and TRBJ1-3; D is undetermined. The V gene's germline CDR1 is SGHTA and CDR2 FQGTGA. This CDR3 has 15 residues. Trimming took 5 bases from V and 0 from J, leaving 11 bases between them. CDR3 in amino acids: CASSIGGTSGNTIYF. DNA for the CDR3: TGTGCCAGCAGCATAGGAGGAACCTCTGGAAACACCATATATTTT.

V gene TRBV7-9 combines with J gene TRBJ2-6; TRBD1 agrees at 9 bases. V was clipped by 5 bases and J by 0 bases; unmatched bases: 8. The germline V gene encodes CDR1 SEHNR and CDR2 FQNEAQ (reference sequence). This CDR3 contains 18 residues. The CDR3 DNA is TGTGCCAGCAGCCCGCGACAGGGGGTATACTCTGGGGCCAACGTCCTGACTTTC. This translates into CASSPRQGVYSGANVLTF. The full variable domain, its missing parts supplied by reference TRBV7-9 and TRBJ2-6, is DTGVSQNPRHKITKRGQNVTFRCDPISEHNRLYWYRQTLGQGPEFLTYFQNEAQLEKSRLLSDRFSAERPKGSFSTLEIQRTEQGDSAMYLCASSPRQGVYSGANVLTFGAGSRLTVL.

The gene calls are TRBV5-1 and TRBJ2-7, with 9 bases that match TRBD1. Germline trimming cut 1 base from V and 4 bases from J; bases unmatched to any gene: 15. The CDR3 has 18 residues. The germline V gene has CDR1 SGHRS and CDR2 YFSETQ. The CDR3 reads CASSLNPPTGGFSYEQYF. The CDR3 nucleotides are TGCGCCAGCAGCTTGAATCCGCCGACAGGGGGTTTTTCGTACGAGCAGTACTTC.

The chain links TRBV10-2 to TRBJ1-2; 8 nucleotides line up with TRBD1. The germline gives CDR1 WSHSY, CDR2 SAAADI. The trim removed 6 bases at V and 8 bases at J, leaving 8 bases unmatched. The CDR3 sequence is 13 residues long. DNA for the CDR3: TGCGCCAGCAGCCTGGCGGACAGGGTGGGCTACACCTTC. It is translated as CASSLADRVGYTF.

The chain carries TRBV7-8 and TRBJ2-3; TRBD2 matches at 10 bases. V was clipped by 5 bases and J by 1 base; unmatched bases: 18. Germline V gene lookup returns CDR1 SGHVS and CDR2 FQNEAQ. This CDR3 contains 20 residues. CDR3 DNA sequence: TGTGCCAGCAGCCCTGGGACAGCTAGCGGGAGTATACTAGGCACAGATACGCAGTATTTT. The encoded protein is CASSPGTASGSILGTDTQYF. Using reference TRBV7-8 and TRBJ2-3 for the parts outside the CDR3, the full variable domain is GAGVSQSPRYKVAKRGQDVALRCDPISGHVSLFWYQQALGQGPEFLTYFQNEAQLDKSGLPSDRFFAERPEGSVSTLKIQRTQQEDSAVYLCASSPGTASGSILGTDTQYFGPGTRLTVL.

In its sample, this clone was seen once. V usage is TRBV4-3 and J usage is TRBJ1-3; the D is unclear. Looked up from germline, CDR1 is LGHNA and CDR2 is YSLEER. The CDR3 runs to 13 residues. V lost 1 base, J lost 1 base, and 2 bases lay in between. This chain's CDR3 is CASSQVSGNTIYF. CDR3 in DNA: TGCGCCAGCAGCCAAGTGTCTGGAAACACCATATATTTT.

This sequence joins TRBV9 and TRBJ1-3; a weak D match, TRBD1 (5 bases). Trimming took off 0 bases at V and 2 bases at J, with 9 bases between the two ends. CDR3 length equals 15 residues. From germline, CDR1 is SGDLS and CDR2 YYNGEE. As DNA, the CDR3 is TGTGCCAGCAGCGTAGGGGGCAGGGCTGGAAACACCATATATTTT. This translates into CASSVGGRAGNTIYF.

The chain joins TRBV11-3 to TRBJ2-7; D is unresolved. Per germline, CDR1 SGHNT and CDR2 YENEEA. This CDR3 spans 14 amino acids. V was clipped by 4 bases and J by 0 bases, with 10 bases between them. As DNA, the CDR3 is TGTGCCAGCAGCTCCCAGTCAGACTCCTACGAGCAGTACTTC. It codes for CASSSQSDSYEQYF.

The J gene is TRBJ1-6, the V gene TRBV18, with D perhaps matching TRBD1 (5 bases). Trimming took off 2 bases at V and 10 bases at J, with 9 bases between the two ends. Per the germline V gene, CDR1 is KGHSH and CDR2 is LQKENI. There are 13 residues in the CDR3. CDR3 nucleotide sequence: TGTGCCAGCTCACCAGGGGCAGACTCACCCCTCCACTTT. It specifies CASSPGADSPLHF.

The rearrangement joins TRBV5-4 to TRBJ2-1; possible D gene TRBD1, 6 bases. The CDR3 has 15 amino acids. Germline CDR1 reads SGHNT; CDR2 reads YYREEE (reference sequence). V gave up 2 bases and J gave up 0 bases, with 9 bases separating them. CDR3 sequence (DNA): TGTGCCAGCAGCTTAGACAGGAGCTCCTACAATGAGCAGTTCTTC. As protein: CASSLDRSSYNEQFF.

For this clone: One end of the junction varies from germline; a read error may be responsible. The J gene is TRBJ2-5, the V gene TRBV7-7; D might be TRBD2 (5 bases). This CDR3 spans 14 amino acids. The V gene's germline CDR1 is SSHAT and CDR2 FNYEAQ (reference sequence). CDR3 region: CASSYGAGQETQYF. DNA of the CDR3: TGTGCTAGCAGCTATGGCGCGGGCCAAGAGACCCAGTACTTC.

The chain combines TRBV18 with TRBJ2-7; D not certain. The germline CDR1 and CDR2 sequences are KGHSH and LQKENI. The CDR3 loop spans 14 amino acids. V dropped 3 bases and J dropped 3 bases, with 12 bases sitting between them. CDR3: CASSPGSLDYEQYF. The DNA of the CDR3 is TGTGCCAGCTCACCCGGCAGCTTGGACTACGAGCAGTACTTC.